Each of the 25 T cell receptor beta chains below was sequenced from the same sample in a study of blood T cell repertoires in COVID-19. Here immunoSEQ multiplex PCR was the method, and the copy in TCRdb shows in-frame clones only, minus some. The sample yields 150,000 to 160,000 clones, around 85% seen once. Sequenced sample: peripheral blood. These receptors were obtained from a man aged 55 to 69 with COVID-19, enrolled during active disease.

CDR3 region: CASSSAWAGLGETQYF. The CDR3 coding sequence is TGTGCCAGCAGTTCCGCGTGGGCGGGGCTCGGGGAGACCCAGTACTTC. This chain uses TRBV6-2 or TRBV6-3 with TRBJ2-5, with D tentatively TRBD2 (6 bases). Germline CDR1 reads MNHEY; CDR2 reads SVGEGT. V was cut by 4 bases and J by 5 bases, with 20 bases left in between. The length of the CDR3 is 16 residues.

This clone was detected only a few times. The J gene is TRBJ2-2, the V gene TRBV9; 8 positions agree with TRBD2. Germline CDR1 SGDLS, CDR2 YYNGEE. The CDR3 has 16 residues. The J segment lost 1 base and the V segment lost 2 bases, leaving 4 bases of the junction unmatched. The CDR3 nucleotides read TGTGCCAGCAGCGTCTCGCTAGCGGGGAACACCGGGGAGCTGTTTTTT. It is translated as CASSVSLAGNTGELFF.

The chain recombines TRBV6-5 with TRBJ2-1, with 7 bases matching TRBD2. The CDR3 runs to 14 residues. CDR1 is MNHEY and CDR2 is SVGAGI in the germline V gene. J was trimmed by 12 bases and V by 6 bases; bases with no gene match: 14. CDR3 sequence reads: CASSPGTKERRQFF. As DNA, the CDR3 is TGTGCCAGCAGCCCCGGGACTAAGGAAAGGCGGCAGTTCTTC.

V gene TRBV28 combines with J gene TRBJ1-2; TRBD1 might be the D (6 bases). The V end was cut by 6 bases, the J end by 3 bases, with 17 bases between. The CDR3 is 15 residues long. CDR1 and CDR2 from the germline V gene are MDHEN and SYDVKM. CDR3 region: CASRAAGTNYYGYTF. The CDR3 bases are TGTGCCAGCAGGGCCGCCGGGACAAATTACTATGGCTACACCTTC.

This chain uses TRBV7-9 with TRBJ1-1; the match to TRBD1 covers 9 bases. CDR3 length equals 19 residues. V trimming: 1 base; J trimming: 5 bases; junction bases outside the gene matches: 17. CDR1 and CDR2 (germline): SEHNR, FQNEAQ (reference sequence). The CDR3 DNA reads TGTGCCAGCAGCTTAGGATCCGCGGGTGGGGGACAGGGTCTTACTGAAGCTTTCTTT. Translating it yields CASSLGSAGGGQGLTEAFF.

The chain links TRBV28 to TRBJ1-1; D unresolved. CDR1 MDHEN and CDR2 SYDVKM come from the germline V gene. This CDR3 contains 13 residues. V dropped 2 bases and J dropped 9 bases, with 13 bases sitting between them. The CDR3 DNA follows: TGTGCCAGCAGTTTAGAAACAGATAGGCAAGCTTTCTTT. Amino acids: CASSLETDRQAFF.

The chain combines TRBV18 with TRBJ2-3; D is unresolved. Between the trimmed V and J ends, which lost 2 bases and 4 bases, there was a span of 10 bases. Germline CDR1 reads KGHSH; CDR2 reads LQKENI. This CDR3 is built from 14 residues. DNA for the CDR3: TGTGCCAGCTCACCATTAGACTTGTCAGATACGCAGTATTTT. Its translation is CASSPLDLSDTQYF.

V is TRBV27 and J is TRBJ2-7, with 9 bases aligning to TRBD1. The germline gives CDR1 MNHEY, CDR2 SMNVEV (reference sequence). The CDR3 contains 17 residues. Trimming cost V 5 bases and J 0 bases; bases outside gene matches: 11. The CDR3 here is CASSLRTGGAGSYEQYF. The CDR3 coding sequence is TGTGCCAGCAGTCTCCGAACAGGGGGCGCAGGCTCCTACGAGCAGTACTTC.

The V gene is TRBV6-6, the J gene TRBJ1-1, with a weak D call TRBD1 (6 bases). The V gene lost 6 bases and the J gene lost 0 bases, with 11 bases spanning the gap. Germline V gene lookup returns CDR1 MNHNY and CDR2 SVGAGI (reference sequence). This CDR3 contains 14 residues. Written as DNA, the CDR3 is TGTGCCAGCAGCCCGGACAGCCTGAACACTGAAGCTTTCTTT. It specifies CASSPDSLNTEAFF.

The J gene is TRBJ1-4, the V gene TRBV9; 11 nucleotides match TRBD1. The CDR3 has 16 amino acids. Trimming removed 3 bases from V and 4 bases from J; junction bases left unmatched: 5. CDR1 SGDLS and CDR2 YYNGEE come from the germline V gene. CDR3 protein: CASSGGTGGGNEKLFF. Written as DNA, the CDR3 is TGTGCCAGCAGCGGCGGGACAGGGGGTGGTAATGAAAAACTGTTTTTT.

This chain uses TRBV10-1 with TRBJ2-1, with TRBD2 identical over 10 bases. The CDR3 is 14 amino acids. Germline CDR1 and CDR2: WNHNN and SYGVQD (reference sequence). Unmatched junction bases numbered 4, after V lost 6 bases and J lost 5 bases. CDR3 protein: CASSALAGDNEQFF. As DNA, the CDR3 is TGCGCCAGCAGCGCTCTAGCGGGAGACAATGAGCAGTTCTTC.

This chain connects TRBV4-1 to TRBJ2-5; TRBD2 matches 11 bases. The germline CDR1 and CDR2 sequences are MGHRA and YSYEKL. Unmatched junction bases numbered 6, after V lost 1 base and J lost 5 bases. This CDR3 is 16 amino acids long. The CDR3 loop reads CASSQVTSGSWETQYF. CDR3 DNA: TGCGCCAGCAGCCAAGTCACTAGCGGGAGTTGGGAGACCCAGTACTTC.

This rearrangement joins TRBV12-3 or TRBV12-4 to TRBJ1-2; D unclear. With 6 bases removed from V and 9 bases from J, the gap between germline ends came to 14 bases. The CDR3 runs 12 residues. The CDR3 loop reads CASSRSGLSYTF. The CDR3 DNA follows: TGTGCCAGCAGCCGATCAGGCTTGAGCTACACCTTC.

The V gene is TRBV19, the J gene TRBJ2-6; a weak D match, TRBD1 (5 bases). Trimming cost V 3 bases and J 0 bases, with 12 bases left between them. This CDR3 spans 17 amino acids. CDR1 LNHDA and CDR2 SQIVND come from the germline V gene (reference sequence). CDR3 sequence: CASSILVTASGANVLTF. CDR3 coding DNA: TGTGCCAGTAGTATCCTAGTGACAGCCTCTGGGGCCAACGTCCTGACTTTC.

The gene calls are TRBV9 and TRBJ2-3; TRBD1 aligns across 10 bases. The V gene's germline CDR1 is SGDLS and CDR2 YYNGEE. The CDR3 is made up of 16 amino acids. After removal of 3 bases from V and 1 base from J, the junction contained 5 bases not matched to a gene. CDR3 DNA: TGTGCCAGCAGCGCCGGGACAGGGGTCCGCACAGATACGCAGTATTTT. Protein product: CASSAGTGVRTDTQYF.

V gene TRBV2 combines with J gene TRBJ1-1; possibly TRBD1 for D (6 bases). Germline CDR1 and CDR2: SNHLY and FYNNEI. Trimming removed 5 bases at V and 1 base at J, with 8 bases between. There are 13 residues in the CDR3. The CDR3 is CASSLTGNTEAFF. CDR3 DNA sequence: TGTGCCAGCAGTTTGACAGGGAACACTGAAGCTTTCTTT.

CDR3 amino acids: CSVPGGDGNTIYF. For the CDR3, the DNA is TGCAGCGTTCCAGGGGGTGACGGAAACACCATATATTTT. The genes are TRBV29-1 and TRBJ1-3, with 7 bases identical to TRBD1. CDR3 length: 13 amino acids. V was clipped by 5 bases and J by 4 bases; unmatched bases: 5. CDR1 and CDR2 (germline): SQVTM, ANQGSEA. The variable domain in full, completed from reference TRBV29-1 and TRBJ1-3, reads SAVISQKPSRDICQRGTSLTIQCQVDSQVTMMFWYRQQPGQSLTLIATANQGSEATYESGFVIDKFPISRPNLTFSTLTVSNMSPEDSSIYLCSVPGGDGNTIYFGEGSWLTVV.

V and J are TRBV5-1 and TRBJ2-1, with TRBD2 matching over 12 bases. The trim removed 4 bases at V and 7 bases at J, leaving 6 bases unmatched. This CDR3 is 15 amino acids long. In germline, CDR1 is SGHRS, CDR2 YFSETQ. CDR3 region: CASSTGLAGLNEQFF. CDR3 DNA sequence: TGCGCCAGCAGCACCGGACTAGCGGGACTGAATGAGCAGTTCTTC. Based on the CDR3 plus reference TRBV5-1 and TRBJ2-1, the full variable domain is KAGVTQTPRYLIKTRGQQVTLSCSPISGHRSVSWYQQTPGQGLQFLFEYFSETQRNKGNFPGRFSGRQFSNSRSEMNVSTLELGDSALYLCASSTGLAGLNEQFFGPGTRLTVL.

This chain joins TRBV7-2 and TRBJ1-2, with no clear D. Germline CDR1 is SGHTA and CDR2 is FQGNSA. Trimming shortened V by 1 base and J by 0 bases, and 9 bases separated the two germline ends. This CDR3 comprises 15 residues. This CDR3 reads CASSLDPGANYGYTF. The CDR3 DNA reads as TGTGCCAGCAGCTTAGATCCCGGGGCTAACTATGGCTACACCTTC.

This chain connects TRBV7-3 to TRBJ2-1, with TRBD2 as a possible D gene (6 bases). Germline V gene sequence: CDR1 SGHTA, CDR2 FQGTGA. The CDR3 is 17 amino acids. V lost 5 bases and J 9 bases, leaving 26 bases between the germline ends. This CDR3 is CASSLLPSTAGRPEQFF. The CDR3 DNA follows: TGTGCCAGCAGCCTCCTACCTTCGACGGCGGGACGGCCTGAGCAGTTCTTC.

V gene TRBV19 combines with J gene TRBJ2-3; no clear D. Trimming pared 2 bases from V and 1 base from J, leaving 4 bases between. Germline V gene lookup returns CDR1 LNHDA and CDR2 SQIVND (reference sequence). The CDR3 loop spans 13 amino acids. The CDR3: CASSIQGTDTQYF. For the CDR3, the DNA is TGTGCCAGTAGTATACAGGGCACAGATACGCAGTATTTT.

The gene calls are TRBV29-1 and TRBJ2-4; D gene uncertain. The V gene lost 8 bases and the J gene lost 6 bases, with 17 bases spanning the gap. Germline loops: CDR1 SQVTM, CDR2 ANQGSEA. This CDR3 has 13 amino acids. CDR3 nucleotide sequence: TGCAGCTCCGCCGAGACTTTGGGAAACATTCAGTACTTC. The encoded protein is CSSAETLGNIQYF.

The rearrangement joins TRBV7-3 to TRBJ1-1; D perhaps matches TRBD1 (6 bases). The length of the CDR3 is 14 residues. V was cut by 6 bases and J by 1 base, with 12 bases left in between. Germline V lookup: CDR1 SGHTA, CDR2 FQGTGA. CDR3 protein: CASSPGHSNTEAFF. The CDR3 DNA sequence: TGTGCCAGCAGTCCGGGACACTCGAACACTGAAGCTTTCTTT.

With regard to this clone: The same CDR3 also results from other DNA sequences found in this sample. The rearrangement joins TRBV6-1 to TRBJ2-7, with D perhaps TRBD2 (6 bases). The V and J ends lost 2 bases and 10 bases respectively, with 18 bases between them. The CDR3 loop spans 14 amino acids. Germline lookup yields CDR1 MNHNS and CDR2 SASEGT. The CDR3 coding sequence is TGTGCCAGCAGTGAACAGGCTAGCGTCCGCGAACAGTACTTC. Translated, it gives CASSEQASVREQYF.

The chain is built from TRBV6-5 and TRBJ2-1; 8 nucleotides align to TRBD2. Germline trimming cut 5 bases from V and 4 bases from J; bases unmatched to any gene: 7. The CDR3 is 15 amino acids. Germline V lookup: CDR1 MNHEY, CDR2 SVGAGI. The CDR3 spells CASSRSGGGYNEQFF. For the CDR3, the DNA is TGTGCCAGCAGTAGAAGCGGGGGAGGGTACAATGAGCAGTTCTTC.